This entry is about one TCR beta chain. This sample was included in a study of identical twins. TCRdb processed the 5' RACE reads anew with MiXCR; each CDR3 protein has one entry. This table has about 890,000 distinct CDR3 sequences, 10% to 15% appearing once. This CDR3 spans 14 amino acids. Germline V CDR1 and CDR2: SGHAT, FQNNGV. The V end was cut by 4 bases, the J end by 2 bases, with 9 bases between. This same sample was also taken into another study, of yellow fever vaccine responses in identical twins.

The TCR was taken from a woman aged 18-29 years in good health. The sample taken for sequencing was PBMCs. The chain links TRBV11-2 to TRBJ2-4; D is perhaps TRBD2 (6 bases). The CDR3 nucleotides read TGTGCCAGCAGCTGGGGGGACCCCAAAAACATTCAGTACTTC. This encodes CASSWGDPKNIQYF.